This T cell receptor beta chain originates from a study of blood T cell repertoires in COVID-19. As for the study in general: Acute and convalescent COVID-19 samples came from the United States, Italy and Spain.

Source study methods: Reference gene primer amplification in the assay estimated nucleated cell counts. TCRdb's table, derived via immunoSEQ multiplex PCR, lists solely in-frame clones and lacks some. The V and J calls and clone size come from that table; D and trimming were worked out from the DNA. The sample lists around 78,000 clones, 60% to 85% seen once, with 7.5% to 10% in the top ten. The junction had 11 bases not matched to a gene; V was cut back by 4 bases and J by 9 bases. CDR1 SGDLS and CDR2 YYNGEE come from the germline V gene. The CDR3 is 14 residues long. The V and J genes are TRBV9 and TRBJ1-1; TRBD1 matches 8 bases. This TCR was sampled from a human donor in a cohort sampled during active COVID-19. Sequenced material: peripheral blood. DNA of the CDR3: TGTGCCAGCAGCCCACGGACAGGGCCTAATCAAGCTTTCTTT. Amino acid sequence: CASSPRTGPNQAFF.